This note documents a single T cell receptor beta chain sequence. This clonotype came up a few times. Its binding antigen is unknown. Per-base qualities were not stored, and no clone one base away is much larger. Library method: RT-PCR. Sequenced on an Illumina HiSeq 2500. TCRdb itself trimmed the public reads at Q25 with fastp, ran MiXCR and retained productive beta chains. Under each unique CDR3 protein, matching rows form one entry showing the most common genes and DNA. The sample contains 530,000 or so distinct CDR3 sequences, less than 15% of them found a single time. More than 9.5% of the sample is in the top ten clones. This sample stems from a study of response to subunit inactivated influenza vaccine (dated by TCRdb to 2017 to 2018). As for the study more broadly: To follow how T cells responded to a trivalent subunit inactivated influenza vaccine, the researchers relied on deep quantitative profiling of the T cell receptor repertoire.

Results and caveats for the whole study, not just this receptor: It was suggested by the authors that each seasonal influenza vaccination may recruit only a limited number of new T cells.

V is reduced by 8 bases and J by 13 bases, leaving a spacing of 15 bases between them. The germline V gene encodes CDR1 SNHLY and CDR2 FYNNEI. The CDR3 sequence holds 12 residues, the cysteine and phenylalanine included. The CDR3 DNA has 36 bases and is translated from base 1. The receptor chain draws on TRBV2 and TRBJ1-6; the best D guess is TRBD1, with 6 bases matching. This material consisted of PBMCs from blood, taken roughly 12 days after vaccination. This clonotype was obtained from a man in his forties or fifties who received an inactivated influenza vaccine. Donor details come from another sample of the same person, matched by shared clones. The CDR3 region reads CASRQDRGPLHF. The DNA sequence is as follows: TGTGCCAGCCGACAGGACAGAGGGCCCCTCCACTTT.